One T cell receptor (beta chain) is described in this entry. CDR1 and CDR2 (germline): MNHEY, SVGEGT. The CDR3 covers 14 residues. V lost 0 bases and J lost 5; bases outside the gene matches: 2. This record comes from a study of blood T cells in healthy people across ages. Together with a sample-barcoded 5' primer, a J-beta primer mix was included in a second PCR lasting roughly 6 to 12 cycles. MiXCR was run by TCRdb on the 5' RACE reads, yielding one entry per CDR3 protein. The sample contains roughly 830,000 distinct CDR3 sequences, less than 80% of which appear only once. V gene TRBV6-2 or TRBV6-3 combines with J gene TRBJ2-3, with TRBD2 matching over 7 bases. The sequencing input was blood. The clonotype comes from a man aged 25 to 40 in good health. The CDR3: CASSYSRGEDTQYF. For the CDR3, the DNA is TGTGCCAGCAGTTACTCTCGGGGGGAAGATACGCAGTATTTT.